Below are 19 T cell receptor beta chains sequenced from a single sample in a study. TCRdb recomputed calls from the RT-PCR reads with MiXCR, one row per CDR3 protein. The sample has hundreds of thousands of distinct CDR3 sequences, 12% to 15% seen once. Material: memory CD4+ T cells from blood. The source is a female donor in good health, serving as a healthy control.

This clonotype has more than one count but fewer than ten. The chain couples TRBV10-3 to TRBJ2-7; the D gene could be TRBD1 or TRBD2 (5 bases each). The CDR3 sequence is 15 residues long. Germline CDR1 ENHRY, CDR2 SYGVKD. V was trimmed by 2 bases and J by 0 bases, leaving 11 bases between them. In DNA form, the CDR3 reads TGTGCCATCAGTGAGGGGGCAGGGAGCTCCTACGAGCAGTACTTC. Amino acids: CAISEGAGSSYEQYF.

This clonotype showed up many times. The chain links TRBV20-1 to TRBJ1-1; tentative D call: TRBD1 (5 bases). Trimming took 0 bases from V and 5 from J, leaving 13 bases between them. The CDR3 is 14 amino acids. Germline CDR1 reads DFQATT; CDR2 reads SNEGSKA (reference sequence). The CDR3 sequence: CSARDVGGRTEAFF. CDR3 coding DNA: TGCAGTGCTAGAGATGTCGGGGGACGGACTGAAGCTTTCTTT.

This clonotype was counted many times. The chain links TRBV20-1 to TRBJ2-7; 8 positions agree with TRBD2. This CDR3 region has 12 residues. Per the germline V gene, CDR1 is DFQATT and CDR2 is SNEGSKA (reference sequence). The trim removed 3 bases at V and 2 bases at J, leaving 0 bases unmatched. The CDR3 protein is CSASGRAYEQYF. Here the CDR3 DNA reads TGCAGTGCTAGCGGGAGGGCCTACGAGCAGTACTTC.

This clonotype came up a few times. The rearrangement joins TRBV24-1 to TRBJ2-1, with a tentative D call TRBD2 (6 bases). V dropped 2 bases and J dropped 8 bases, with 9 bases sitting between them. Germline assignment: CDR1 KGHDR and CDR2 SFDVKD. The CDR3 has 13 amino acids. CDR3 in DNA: TGTGCCACCAGTGATTCTAGCGTCGATGAGCAGTTCTTC. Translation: CATSDSSVDEQFF.

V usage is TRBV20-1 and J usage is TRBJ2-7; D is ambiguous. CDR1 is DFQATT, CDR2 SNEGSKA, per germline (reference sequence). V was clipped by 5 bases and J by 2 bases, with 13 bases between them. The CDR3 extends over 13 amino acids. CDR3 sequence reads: CSASGMAAYEQYF. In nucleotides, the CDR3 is TGCAGTGCTTCCGGCATGGCCGCCTACGAGCAGTACTTC.

The CDR3 DNA reads as TGTGCCATCGGACTAGCGGGATCCAACTTTTACGAGCAGTACTTC. Its translation is CAIGLAGSNFYEQYF. The rearrangement links TRBV6-2 or TRBV6-3 to TRBJ2-7; 12 bases fit TRBD2. The germline V gene encodes CDR1 MNHEY and CDR2 SVGEGT. This CDR3 has 15 amino acids. J was trimmed by 4 bases and V by 10 bases; bases with no gene match: 11.

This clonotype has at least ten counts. The CDR3 nucleotides read TGTGCCAGCAGCTTACGCGGGTCAGCAGGGATCGAGACCCAGTACTTC. It codes for CASSLRGSAGIETQYF. The chain links TRBV7-2 to TRBJ2-5; D possibly uses TRBD1 or TRBD2 (5 bases each). V lost 2 bases and J 5 bases, leaving 18 bases between the germline ends. Germline V gene lookup returns CDR1 SGHTA and CDR2 FQGNSA. The CDR3 runs to 16 residues.

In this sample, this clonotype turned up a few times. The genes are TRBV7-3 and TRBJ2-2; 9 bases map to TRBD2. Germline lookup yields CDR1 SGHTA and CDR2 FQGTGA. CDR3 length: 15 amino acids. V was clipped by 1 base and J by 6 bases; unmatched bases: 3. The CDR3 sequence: CASSLMGLAAGELFF. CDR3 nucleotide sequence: TGTGCCAGCAGCTTAATGGGACTAGCAGCCGGGGAGCTGTTTTTT.

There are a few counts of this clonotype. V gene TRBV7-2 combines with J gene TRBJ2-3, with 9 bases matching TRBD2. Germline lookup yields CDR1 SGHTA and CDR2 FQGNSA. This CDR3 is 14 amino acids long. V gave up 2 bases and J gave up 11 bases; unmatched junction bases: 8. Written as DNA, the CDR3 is TGTGCCAGCAGCTTATATAGCGGGAGAATTGAGCAGTATTTT. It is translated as CASSLYSGRIEQYF.

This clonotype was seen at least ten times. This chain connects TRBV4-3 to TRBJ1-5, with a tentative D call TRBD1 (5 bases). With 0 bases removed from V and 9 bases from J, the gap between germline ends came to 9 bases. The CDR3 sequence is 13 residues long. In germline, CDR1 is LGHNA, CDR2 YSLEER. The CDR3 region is CASSQDWGWPQHF. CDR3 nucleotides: TGCGCCAGCAGCCAAGACTGGGGGTGGCCCCAGCATTTT.

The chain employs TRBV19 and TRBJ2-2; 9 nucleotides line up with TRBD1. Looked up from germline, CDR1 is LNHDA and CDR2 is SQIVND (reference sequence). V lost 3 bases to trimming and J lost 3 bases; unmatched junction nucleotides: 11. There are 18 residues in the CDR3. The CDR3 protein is CASSIGTGRREDTGELFF. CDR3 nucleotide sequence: TGTGCCAGTAGTATCGGGACAGGGCGTCGGGAGGACACCGGGGAGCTGTTTTTT.

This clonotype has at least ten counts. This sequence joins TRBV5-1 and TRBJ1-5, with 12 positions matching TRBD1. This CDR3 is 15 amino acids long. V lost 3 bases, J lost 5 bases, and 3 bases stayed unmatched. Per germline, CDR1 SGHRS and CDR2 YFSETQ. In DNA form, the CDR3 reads TGCGCCAGCAGCTCCGGGACAGGGGGCGATCAGCCCCAGCATTTT. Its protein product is CASSSGTGGDQPQHF.

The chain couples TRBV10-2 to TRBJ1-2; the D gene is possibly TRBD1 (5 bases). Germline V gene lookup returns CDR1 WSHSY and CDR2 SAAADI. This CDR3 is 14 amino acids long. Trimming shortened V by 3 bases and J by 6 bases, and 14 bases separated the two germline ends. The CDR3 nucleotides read TGCGCCAGCAGTGATAGTACGCGGGGGGATGGCTACACCTTC. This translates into CASSDSTRGDGYTF.

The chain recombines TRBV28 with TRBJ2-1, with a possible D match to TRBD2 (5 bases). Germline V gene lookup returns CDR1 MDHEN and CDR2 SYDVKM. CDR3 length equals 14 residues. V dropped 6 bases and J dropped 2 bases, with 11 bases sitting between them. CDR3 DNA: TGTGCCAGCAGGGGAAACGGGGCCTACAATGAGCAGTTCTTC. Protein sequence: CASRGNGAYNEQFF.

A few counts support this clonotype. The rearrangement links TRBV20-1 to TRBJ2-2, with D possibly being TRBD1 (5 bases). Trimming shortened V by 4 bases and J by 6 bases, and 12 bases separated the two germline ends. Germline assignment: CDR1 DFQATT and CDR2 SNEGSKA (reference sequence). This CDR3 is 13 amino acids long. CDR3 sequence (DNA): TGCAGTGCTACACAGGTGGTCGCCGGGGAGCTGTTTTTT. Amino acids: CSATQVVAGELFF.

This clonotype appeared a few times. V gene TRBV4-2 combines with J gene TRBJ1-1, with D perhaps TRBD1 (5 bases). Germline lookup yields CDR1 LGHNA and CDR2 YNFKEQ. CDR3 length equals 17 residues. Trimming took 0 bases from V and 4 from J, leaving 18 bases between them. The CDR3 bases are TGTGCCAGCAGCCAAGATCCGGAGGGTGGCAGGGCCACTGAAGCTTTCTTT. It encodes CASSQDPEGGRATEAFF.

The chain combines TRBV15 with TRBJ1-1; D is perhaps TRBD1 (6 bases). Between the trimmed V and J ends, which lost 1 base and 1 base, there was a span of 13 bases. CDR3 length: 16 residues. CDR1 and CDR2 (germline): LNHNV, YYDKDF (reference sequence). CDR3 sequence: CATSRGHRAGNTEAFF. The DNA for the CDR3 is TGTGCCACCAGCAGAGGACACAGGGCGGGGAACACTGAAGCTTTCTTT.

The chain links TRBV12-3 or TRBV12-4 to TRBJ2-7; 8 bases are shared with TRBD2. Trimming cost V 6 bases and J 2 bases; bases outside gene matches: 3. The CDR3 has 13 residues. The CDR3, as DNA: TGTGCCAGCAGAACTAGCGGCGCCTACGAGCAGTACTTC. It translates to CASRTSGAYEQYF.

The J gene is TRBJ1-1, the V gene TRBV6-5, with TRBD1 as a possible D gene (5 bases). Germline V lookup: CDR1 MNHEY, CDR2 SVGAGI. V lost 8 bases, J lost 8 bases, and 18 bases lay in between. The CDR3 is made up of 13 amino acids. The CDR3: CASGASQGFEAFF. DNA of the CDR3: TGTGCCAGCGGCGCAAGTCAGGGATTCGAAGCTTTCTTT.